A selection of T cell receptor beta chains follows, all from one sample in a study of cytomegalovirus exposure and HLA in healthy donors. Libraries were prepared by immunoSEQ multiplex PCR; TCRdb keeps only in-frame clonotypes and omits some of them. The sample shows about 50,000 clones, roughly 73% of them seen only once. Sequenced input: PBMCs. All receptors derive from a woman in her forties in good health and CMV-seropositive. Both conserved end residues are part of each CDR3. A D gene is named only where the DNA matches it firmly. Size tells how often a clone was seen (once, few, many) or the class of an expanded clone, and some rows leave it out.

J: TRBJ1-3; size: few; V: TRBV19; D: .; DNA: TGTGCCAGTACTACGGTCTCTGGAAACACCATATATTTT; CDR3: CASTTVSGNTIYF
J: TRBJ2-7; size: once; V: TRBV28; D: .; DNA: TGTGCCACCGTCCCTACGCCGGGGGGTGGGACAGGCCCCCACTCCTACGAGCAGTACTTC; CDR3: CATVPTPGGGTGPHSYEQYF
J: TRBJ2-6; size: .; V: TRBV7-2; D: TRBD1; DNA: TGTGCCAGCAGCGCGTCGACAGGGGGCGCAAGGTACGGGGCCAACGTCCTGACTTTC; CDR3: CASSASTGGARYGANVLTF
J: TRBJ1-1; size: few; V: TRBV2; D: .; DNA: TGTGCCAGCAGTAAGGACAGAAACACTGAAGCTTTCTTT; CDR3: CASSKDRNTEAFF
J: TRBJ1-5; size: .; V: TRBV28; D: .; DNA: TGTGCCAGCCGCCCCCCAGGGCTCGAGAAGCCCCAGCATTTT; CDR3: CASRPPGLEKPQHF
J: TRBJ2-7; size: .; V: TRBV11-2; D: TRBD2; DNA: TGTGCCAGCAGCTTAGCCAGCGGGGGGGCTTTCGAGCAGTACTTC; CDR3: CASSLASGGAFEQYF
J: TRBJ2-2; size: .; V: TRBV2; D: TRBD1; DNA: TGTGCCACCATTGGTAGGGACAGCACCGGGGAGCTGTTTTTT; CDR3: CATIGRDSTGELFF
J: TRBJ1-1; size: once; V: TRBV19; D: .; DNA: TGTGCCAGTAGTACTCGGGGGGGGCGAGGGACCCCCCACACTGAAGCTTTCTTT; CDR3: CASSTRGGRGTPHTEAFF
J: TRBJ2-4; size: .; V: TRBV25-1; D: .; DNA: TGTGCCAGCAGTGCACAGGGTGCCCAGTACTTC; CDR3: CASSAQGAQYF
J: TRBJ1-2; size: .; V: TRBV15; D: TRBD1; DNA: TGTGCCACCAGCAGAGCCAGCGGACAGGTCTATGGCTACACCTTC; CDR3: CATSRASGQVYGYTF
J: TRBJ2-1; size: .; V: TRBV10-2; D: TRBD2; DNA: TGCGCCAGCAGTGAAGCGGGGGGACACTACAATGAGCAGTTCTTC; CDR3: CASSEAGGHYNEQFF
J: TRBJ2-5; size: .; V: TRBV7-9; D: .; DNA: TGTGCCAGCAGCCCGGTGATACAAGAGACCCAGTACTTC; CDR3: CASSPVIQETQYF
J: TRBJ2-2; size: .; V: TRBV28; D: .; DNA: TGTGCCCCCAGGCAGGGAGGCTTCGGGGAGCTGTTTTTT; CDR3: CAPRQGGFGELFF
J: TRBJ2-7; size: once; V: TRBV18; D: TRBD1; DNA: TGTGCCAGCTCACCGGGACAGGGGTCCCACGAGCAGTACTTC; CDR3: CASSPGQGSHEQYF
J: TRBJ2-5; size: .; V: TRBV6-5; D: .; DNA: TGTGCCAGCACGCAGTTCGAGACCCAGTACTTC; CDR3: CASTQFETQYF
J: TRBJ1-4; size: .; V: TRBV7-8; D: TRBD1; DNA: TGTGCCAGCAGCTTAGGCGGGACAGTTTTTAATGAAAAACTGTTTTTT; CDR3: CASSLGGTVFNEKLFF
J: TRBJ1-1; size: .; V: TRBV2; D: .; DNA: TGTGCCAGCAGGGGAGGGATCCGGGTGAACACTGAAGCTTTCTTT; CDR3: CASRGGIRVNTEAFF
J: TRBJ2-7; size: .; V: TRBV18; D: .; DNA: TGTGCCAGCTCACCACGGGGCGGTAATTCCTACGAGCAGTACTTC; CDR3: CASSPRGGNSYEQYF
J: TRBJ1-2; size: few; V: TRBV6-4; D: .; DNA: TGTGCCAGCAGTGACTCGACTTACTGGGACTATGGCTACACCTTC; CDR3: CASSDSTYWDYGYTF
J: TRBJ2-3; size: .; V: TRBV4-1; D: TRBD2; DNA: TGCGCCAGCAGCCAAGGACTAGCTCTAACAGATACGCAGTATTTT; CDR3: CASSQGLALTDTQYF
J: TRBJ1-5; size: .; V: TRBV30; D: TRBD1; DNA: TGTGCCTGGAGGGACAGGCCGGAGGGGCCCCAGCATTTT; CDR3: CAWRDRPEGPQHF
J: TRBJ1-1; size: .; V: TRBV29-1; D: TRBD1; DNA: TGCAGCGTTCCCGCAGGGGGCACTGAAGCTTTCTTT; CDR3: CSVPAGGTEAFF
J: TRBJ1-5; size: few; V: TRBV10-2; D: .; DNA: TGCGCCAGCAGTGAAACGAGGGAAAATCAGCCCCAGCATTTT; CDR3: CASSETRENQPQHF
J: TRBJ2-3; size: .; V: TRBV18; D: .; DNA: TGTGCCAGCTCCATCACAGATACGCAGTATTTT; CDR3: CASSITDTQYF
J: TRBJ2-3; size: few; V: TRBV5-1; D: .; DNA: TGCGCCAGCAGCTTGAGCGGCATAGAAATCACAGATACGCAGTATTTT; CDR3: CASSLSGIEITDTQYF
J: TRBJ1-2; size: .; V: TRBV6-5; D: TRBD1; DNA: TGTGCCAGCACCTTGAACAGGGGAAGCTATGGCTACACCTTC; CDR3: CASTLNRGSYGYTF
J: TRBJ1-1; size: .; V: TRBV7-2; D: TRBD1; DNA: TGTGCCAGCAGCTTCGCACAGGGGGGGACTGAAGCTTTCTTT; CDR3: CASSFAQGGTEAFF
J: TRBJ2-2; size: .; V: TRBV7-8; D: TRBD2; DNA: TGTGCCAGCAGCTCCTCCGGGACTAGCGCCGGGGAGCTGTTTTTT; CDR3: CASSSSGTSAGELFF
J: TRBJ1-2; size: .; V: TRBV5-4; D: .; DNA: TGTGCCAGCACCATAGGGGGTGACCTCTATGGCTACACCTTC; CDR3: CASTIGGDLYGYTF
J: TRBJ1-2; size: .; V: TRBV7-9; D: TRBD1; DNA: TGTGCCAGCAGCCAACCTAGGGACAGGGGAGGCTACACCTTC; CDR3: CASSQPRDRGGYTF
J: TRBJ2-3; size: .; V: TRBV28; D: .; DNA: TGTGCCAGCAGCGGGTTTAGCACAGATACGCAGTATTTT; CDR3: CASSGFSTDTQYF
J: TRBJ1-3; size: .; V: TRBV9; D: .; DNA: TGTGCCAGCAGCGTAGAAATGAGACAGAGCGACGGCCCTGGAAACACCATATATTTT; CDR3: CASSVEMRQSDGPGNTIYF
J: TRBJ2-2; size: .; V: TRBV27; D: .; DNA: TGTGCCAGCACCTCATCGGTACCCGGGGAGCTGTTTTTT; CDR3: CASTSSVPGELFF
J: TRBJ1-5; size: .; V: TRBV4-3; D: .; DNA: TGCGCCAGCAGCCAAGATCAAGGCGGTAATCAGCCCCAGCATTTT; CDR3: CASSQDQGGNQPQHF
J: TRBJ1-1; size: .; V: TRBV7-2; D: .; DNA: TGTGCCAGCAGCTTCGCAGGCCGGGGGAAAGCTTTCTTT; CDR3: CASSFAGRGKAFF
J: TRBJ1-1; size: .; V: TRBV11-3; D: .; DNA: TGTGCCAGCAGCACCGGAAAGGAGGGCACTGAAGCTTTCTTT; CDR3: CASSTGKEGTEAFF
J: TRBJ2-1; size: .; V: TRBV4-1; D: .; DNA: TGCGCCAGCAGCCGCAATACAGGTTTTGAGCAGTTCTTC; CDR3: CASSRNTGFEQFF
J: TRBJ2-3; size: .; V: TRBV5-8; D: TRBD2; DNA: TGTGCCAGCAGCCGGGGTCTAGCGGGGGCCAGCACAGATACGCAGTATTTT; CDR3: CASSRGLAGASTDTQYF
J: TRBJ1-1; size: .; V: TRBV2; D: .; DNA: TGTGCCAGCAGGGGGGCTCGGGGCGCCAACACTGAAGCTTTCTTT; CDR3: CASRGARGANTEAFF
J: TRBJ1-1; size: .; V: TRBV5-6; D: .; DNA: TGTGCCAGCAATTCAATGAACACTGAAGCTTTCTTT; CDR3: CASNSMNTEAFF
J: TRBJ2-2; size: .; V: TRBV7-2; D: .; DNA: TGTGCCAGCAGCTTAGACGCGCGGGGGAACACCGGGGAGCTGTTTTTT; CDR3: CASSLDARGNTGELFF
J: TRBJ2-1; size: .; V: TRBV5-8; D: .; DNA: TGTGCCAGCAGTGCGGACCTTTACGGGGGAAATGAGCAGTTCTTC; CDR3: CASSADLYGGNEQFF
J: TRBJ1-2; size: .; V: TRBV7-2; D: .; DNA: TGTGCCAGCAGCTTAGCCCCCAGGGAGGGTTATGGCTACACCTTC; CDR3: CASSLAPREGYGYTF